This T cell receptor beta chain emerged from a study of T cell repertoires in ileal Crohn's disease. Across the whole study: Postoperative therapy was given to about half: about a dozen thiopurines, around 17 anti-TNF agents. Study-wide points: High-frequency clones were more common in sorted CD8 than CD4 cells. The median delay to postoperative endoscopy was around 6.4 months.

Trimming at V came to 10 bases and at J to 7 bases, leaving 9 bases not matched to a gene. This CDR3 has 12 amino acids. The germline V gene encodes CDR1 LNHDA and CDR2 SQIVND (reference sequence). Time point specified: neoterminal ileum biopsy at postoperative endoscopy, about 6 months after surgery. Clones were read by immunoSEQ multiplex PCR, and TCRdb kept only the in-frame ones, dropping some. Altogether approximately 4,000 clones are present, 85% being singletons, with the ten largest covering around 14%. This clone was recorded a few times. Its antigen is undetermined. This clonotype was obtained from an adult with Crohn's disease. Material for sequencing was ileal tissue. The chain joins TRBV19 to TRBJ1-1; 7 nucleotides agree with TRBD1. The DNA for the CDR3 is TGTGCCACCTCGGACAGGAAAAGTGAAGCTTTCTTT. Translation gives CATSDRKSEAFF. The variable domain in full, with the rest retrieved from reference TRBV19 and TRBJ1-1, is DGGITQSPKYLFRKEGQNVTLSCEQNLNHDAMYWYRQDPGQGLRLIYYSQIVNDFQKGDIAEGYSVSREKKESFPLTVTSAQKNPTAFYLCATSDRKSEAFFGQGTRLTVV.